This entry features one T cell receptor (beta chain) sequence. The data derive from a study of blood T cells in healthy people across ages. There are 14 residues in the CDR3. V dropped 6 bases and J dropped 10 bases, with 20 bases sitting between them. A sample-barcoded 5' primer and a J-beta primer mix were used in a second PCR of roughly 7 to 11 cycles. Individual samples furnished no less than 2.5 million CDR3-containing paired-end reads apiece. In TCRdb, the 5' RACE reads were re-called with MiXCR into one record per CDR3 protein. The sample records some 900,000 distinct CDR3 sequences, about 30% being singletons.

This clonotype was obtained from a woman older than 75 in good health. The sequencing sample was made of blood. The V call is TRBV12-3 or TRBV12-4, the J call TRBJ2-3; D remains unclear. Written as DNA, the CDR3 is TGTGCCAGCAGCCTCGTTGAGAGGAGCCAGGCGCAGTATTTT. Protein sequence: CASSLVERSQAQYF.